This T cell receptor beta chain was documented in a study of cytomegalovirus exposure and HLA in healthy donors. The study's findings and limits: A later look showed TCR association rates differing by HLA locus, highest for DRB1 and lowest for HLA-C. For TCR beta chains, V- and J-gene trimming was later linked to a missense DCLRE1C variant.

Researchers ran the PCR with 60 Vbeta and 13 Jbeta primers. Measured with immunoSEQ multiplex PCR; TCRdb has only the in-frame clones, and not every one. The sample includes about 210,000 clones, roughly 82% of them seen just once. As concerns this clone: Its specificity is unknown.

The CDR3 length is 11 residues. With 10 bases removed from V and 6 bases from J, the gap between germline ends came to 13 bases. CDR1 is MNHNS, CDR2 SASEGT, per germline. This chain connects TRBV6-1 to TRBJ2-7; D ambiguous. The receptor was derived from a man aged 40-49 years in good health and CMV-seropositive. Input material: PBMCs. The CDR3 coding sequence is TGTGCCAACGGCCGGGTGGGCGAGCAGTACTTC. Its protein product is CANGRVGEQYF.